The present entry profiles one TCR beta chain with its context. Clones were sequenced by immunoSEQ multiplex PCR, and TCRdb holds only the in-frame ones, with some missing. The sample yields 300,000 or so clones, 70% to 90% seen once. These data come from a study of blood T cell repertoires in COVID-19. At the level of the study: Spain, Italy and the United States supplied samples that represented acute and convalescent COVID-19.

Between the trimmed V and J ends, which lost 4 bases and 9 bases, there was a span of 20 bases. The CDR3 is 15 amino acids. Germline V gene sequence: CDR1 SGHRS, CDR2 YFSETQ. The origin of this receptor is a woman aged 50 to 60 with active or convalescent COVID-19. The source material was peripheral blood. The chain employs TRBV5-1 and TRBJ1-5; TRBD1 might be the D (6 bases). CDR3: CASSPTGWGAGPQHF. The CDR3 region has the DNA TGCGCCAGCAGCCCCACAGGGTGGGGAGCCGGGCCCCAGCATTTT.